Listed here is a single TCR beta chain. Its target antigen remains unknown. The input lacks base qualities; no much larger clone sits a single base away. This record belongs to a study of cytomegalovirus exposure and HLA in healthy donors (dated by TCRdb to 2016 to 2017). For context, the study as a whole: An earlier analysis of several hundred of the donors reported 276 Gb of sequence data and around 120 million unique TCR beta sequences obtained from around 190 million T cells. The study aimed to test whether signatures of past pathogen exposure could be identified by cataloging public T cell receptors. The number of donors typed differed by locus, with about 629-640 for A, B, C, DRB1 and DQB1, roughly 520 for DQA1, over 600 for DPA1, and 400 to 490 for DPB1. A separate validation cohort of roughly 120 different subjects was used in addition to the roughly 700-subject first cohort. The T cell repertoires of about 700 subjects were profiled by immunosequencing and related to cytomegalovirus serostatus. To predict cytomegalovirus infection status, the study brought together high-throughput TCR immunosequencing, statistical association of individual TCRs with disease status, and machine learning. An early release covering roughly 600 HLA-typed donors comprised 250 to 350 gigabases of sequencing data and roughly 85 million unique TCR sequences. A later analysis re-examined previously published TCR beta repertoires from over 500 donors and added high-resolution HLA genotyping to investigate patterns of TCR occurrence. To decide whether each TCR beta V gene segment behaved as functional or pseudogenic, an earlier analysis of fewer than 750 of the donors relied on high-throughput TCR beta sequencing. Donor age, sex, ethnicity and CMV serostatus were collected together with the repertoire data. Genome-wide SNP genotypes for about 55% of the roughly 670 donors were used in a later genetic analysis, which treated that subset as a discovery cohort. Because of strong linkage in the cohort, roughly five DR-DQ haplotypes were treated as single units for association and clustering. Both class I and class II loci were covered by HLA typing, at four-digit resolution. Across about 380 genotyped donors of the cohort, an average of roughly 250,000 unique TCR beta nucleotide sequences per donor were sequenced, and 15% to 20% of those sequences were non-productive. The genetic ancestry cluster associated with self-reported Caucasian donors included over 80% of the 398 genotyped donors. Every repertoire in the discovery cohort had been generated on one and the same sequencing platform. In the later analysis, no new phenotypic data were used to find candidate immune exposures; instead, reliance was placed on TCR beta sequences and their occurrence across donors. Study-wide conclusions, independent of this receptor: In a later genetic analysis, a missense DCLRE1C variant was associated with V-gene and J-gene trimming of TCR beta chains, and the association was replicated in an independent cohort. Some 15 rarely observed V segments, including chromosome 9 orphons, were excluded from the earlier analysis of approximately 600 of the donors because counts were too low. When HLA alleles, especially DR and DQ, strongly co-occurred, attributing TCR associations to individual alleles was difficult. Immune exposure information for the cohort was limited to CMV serostatus. An earlier analysis of approximately 600 of the donors showed that most TCR beta V segments appeared in productive rearrangements either about 90% or about 30% of the time, which broadly matched IMGT annotations. Presence/absence analyses assumed roughly uniform sequencing depth across donors, an assumption that may not hold. A group of highly shared sequence variants was considered likely to be a technical artifact of the sequencing pipeline. The cohort was sequenced for TCR beta chains only, and without alpha or paired-chain data the features that could be detected were limited. Correlated functional status among segregating V segments might reflect linkage disequilibrium, but an unknown experimental factor could not be ruled out. A total of 150 to 200 TCR beta chains were listed by the study as associated with cytomegalovirus. A further reported finding was that TCR beta sequences accurately predicted the HLA-A and HLA-B alleles for most subjects in the first cohort. At a false discovery rate of 0.05, a later analysis linked roughly 17,000 TCR beta sequences to specific HLA alleles. It was suggested by the authors that the approach could potentially be generalized to other disease states and immunological phenotypes. In a later analysis, several top co-occurrence clusters were reported to appear linked to parvovirus B19, influenza, CMV and Epstein-Barr virus. Most TCR sequences were seen in very few donors, while some public TCRs were found in many individuals. Most CMV-associated TCR beta chains appeared to be HLA-restricted in a later analysis, and the HLA associations seemed to be driven largely by CMV exposure. Because HLA typing was missing for some donors at each locus, association tests included only the typed subset. A later analysis found that HLA-associated TCR beta chains were more clonally expanded and had lower generation probabilities than equally common non-associated chains. Because the 87-base-pair reads could not distinguish some IMGT-functional V segments, including TRBV6-2 and TRBV6-3, those segments were excluded. According to a later analysis, TCR association rates differed among HLA loci, with DRB1 alleles showing the most associated TCRs and HLA-C alleles showing the fewest. According to a later genetic analysis, donors in an Asian-associated ancestry cluster had fewer N-insertions in productive TCRs than the approximately 650-donor mean. A few of the identified cytomegalovirus-associated TCR beta chains were confirmed in vitro to be specific for cytomegalovirus antigens. In both the original and validation cohorts, the classifier was reported to diagnose cytomegalovirus status with high specificity and sensitivity.

The cohort was made up of about 670 healthy bone marrow donors. At the time of sampling, all cohort members were nominally healthy, though unrecorded immune exposures were likely present. The donor was CMV seropositive and belonged to the group of 270 or so seropositive cohort members. A peripheral blood sample was collected from each donor, and TCR beta sequencing was performed on peripheral blood mononuclear cells. The Qiagen DNeasy Blood Extraction Kit was used to extract genomic DNA from the blood cell samples. Library construction relied on the immunoSEQ multiplex PCR assay. The multiplex PCR relied on a mix of 60 forward primers for TCR Vbeta segments and 13 reverse primers for TCR Jbeta segments. A multiplex PCR assay on genomic DNA amplified the CDR3 region of rearranged TCR beta genes. On the Illumina HiSeq System, the amplified TCR beta libraries were sequenced as 87-base-pair reads. Regarding the original processing steps: A later analysis tallied roughly 78 million unique TCR beta chains across the 600 to 700 repertoires, and approximately 12 million of those chains were shared by two or more donors. Raw reads were error-corrected and collapsed into unique sequences by a nearest-neighbor algorithm in which closely related sequences were merged to remove PCR and sequencing errors. To assign V, D and J gene segments, CDR3 sequences were aligned to IMGT reference sequences. For a sequence to be retained, at least a six-nucleotide match to both a V gene segment and a J gene segment was required. Rearrangements were classified as productive when the CDR3 lacked stop codons and remained in frame with V and J, and all other rearrangements were classified as non-productive. CDR3 was defined by IMGT convention, running from the second conserved V-encoded cysteine to the conserved J-encoded phenylalanine. In an earlier analysis of around 600 of the donors, sequences lacking an unambiguous match to a single V gene segment were excluded. In an earlier analysis of several hundred of the donors, V segments were called functional above 56.7% productive rearrangements and were called segregating when the between-donor standard deviation exceeded 5%. A statistical classification framework was built to diagnose cytomegalovirus status from the catalog of TCR beta chain sequences. V and J gene assignment, in a later analysis, came from comparing TCR nucleotide sequences with IMGT/GENE-DB human TR gene sequences. A later analysis assigned CDR3 sequences and most-parsimonious VDJ recombination scenarios with the TCRdist pipeline. In a later analysis, each TCR beta chain was defined by its CDR3 amino acid sequence together with its V-gene family, and reads lacking a unique V-gene family were excluded. A later analysis removed 550 to 650 highly shared, low-generation-probability nucleotide sequences to deal with suspected cross-contamination and a sequencing artifact. For each public chain, a later analysis derived a clonal expansion index from normalized ranks of inferred template counts within each repertoire. In a later analysis, generation probabilities were computed using a VDJ recombination model fitted to out-of-frame rearrangements, and the results were checked against IGoR. In a later analysis, TCR-TCR, TCR-HLA and TCR-CMV co-occurrence was scored with hypergeometric tests, and a repertoire-size bias correction was applied to TCR pairs. In a later analysis, false discovery rates were estimated by permuting HLA or CMV assignments 20 times. In a later analysis, co-occurring TCRs were grouped using DBSCAN, with TCRdist sequence similarity added in when clustering inside HLA-allele-positive subsets. For co-occurrence clustering, repertoires with fewer than 30,000 or more than 120,000 public chains were excluded, along with roughly 5 repertoires with anomalous nucleotide sharing. TCRdb took this table from immuneACCESS and kept in-frame rearrangements with V and J called. Such tables lack part of the clones; where checked against another copy, unresolved V genes explain under half of the gap, and the rest is unexplained. The V and J calls and clone size were taken over from that table, and D and trimming were inferred from the DNA. The sample table shows more than 85,000 clones, and about 75% are seen once. The ten largest clones add up to roughly a tenth of the sample.

V was cut back by 10 bases and J by 4 bases, leaving a gap of 17 bases between them. Looking up the germline V gene yields CDR1 MNHNS and CDR2 SASEGT. Spanning cysteine to phenylalanine, the CDR3 consists of 14 amino acids. The DNA shown is the 42-base CDR3, in frame from base 1. The chain joins TRBV6-1 to TRBJ1-3, and perhaps TRBD1 as D gene, on 5 matching bases. This sequence originates from a man younger than 45 in good health and CMV-seropositive. The sample taken for sequencing was PBMCs. The nucleotide sequence is given as TGTGCCACCTGGGATGACAGCCGCGGAAACACCATATATTTT. The translation is CATWDDSRGNTIYF.